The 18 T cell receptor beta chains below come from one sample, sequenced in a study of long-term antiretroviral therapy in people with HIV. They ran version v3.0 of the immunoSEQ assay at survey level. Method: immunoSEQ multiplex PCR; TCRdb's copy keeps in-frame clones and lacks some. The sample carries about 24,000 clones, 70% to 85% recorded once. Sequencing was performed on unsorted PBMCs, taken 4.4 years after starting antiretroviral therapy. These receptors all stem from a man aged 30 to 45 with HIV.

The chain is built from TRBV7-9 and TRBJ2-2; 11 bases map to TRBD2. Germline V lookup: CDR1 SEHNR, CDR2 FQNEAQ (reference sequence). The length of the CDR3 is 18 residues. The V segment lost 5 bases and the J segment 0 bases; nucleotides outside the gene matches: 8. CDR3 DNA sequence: TGTGCCAGCAGCCTTATCGGACTAGCGGGCGCGAACACCGGGGAGCTGTTTTTT. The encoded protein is CASSLIGLAGANTGELFF.

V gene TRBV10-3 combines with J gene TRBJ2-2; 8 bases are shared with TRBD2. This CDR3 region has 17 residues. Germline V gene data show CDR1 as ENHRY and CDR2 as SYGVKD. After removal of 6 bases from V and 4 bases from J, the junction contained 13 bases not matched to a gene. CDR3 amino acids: CAIRGILNGRGTGELFF. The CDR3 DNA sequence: TGTGCCATCAGGGGTATCCTGAACGGGAGGGGCACCGGGGAGCTGTTTTTT.

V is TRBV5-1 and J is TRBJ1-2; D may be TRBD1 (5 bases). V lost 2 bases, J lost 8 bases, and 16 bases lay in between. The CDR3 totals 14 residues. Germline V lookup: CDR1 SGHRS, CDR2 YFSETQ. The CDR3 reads CASSLRDGNRGYTF. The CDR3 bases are TGCGCCAGCAGCTTACGGGACGGTAACCGCGGCTACACCTTC.

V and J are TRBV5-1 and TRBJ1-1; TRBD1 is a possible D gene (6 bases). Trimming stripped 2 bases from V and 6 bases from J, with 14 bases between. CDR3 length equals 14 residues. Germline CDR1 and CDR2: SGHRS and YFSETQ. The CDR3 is CASSLGQRWAEAFF. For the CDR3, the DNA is TGCGCCAGCAGCTTAGGACAGAGGTGGGCTGAAGCTTTCTTT.

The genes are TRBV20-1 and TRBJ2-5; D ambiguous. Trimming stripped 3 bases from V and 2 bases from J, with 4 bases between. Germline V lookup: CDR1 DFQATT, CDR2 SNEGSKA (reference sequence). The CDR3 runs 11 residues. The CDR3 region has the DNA TGCAGTGCTAGGGGGCAAGAGACCCAGTACTTC. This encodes CSARGQETQYF.

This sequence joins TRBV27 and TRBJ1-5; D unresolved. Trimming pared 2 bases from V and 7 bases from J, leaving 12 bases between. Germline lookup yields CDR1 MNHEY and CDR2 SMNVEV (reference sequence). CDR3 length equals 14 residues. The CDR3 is CASSLGSAGQPQHF. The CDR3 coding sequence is TGTGCCAGCAGTTTAGGGAGCGCTGGACAGCCCCAGCATTTT.

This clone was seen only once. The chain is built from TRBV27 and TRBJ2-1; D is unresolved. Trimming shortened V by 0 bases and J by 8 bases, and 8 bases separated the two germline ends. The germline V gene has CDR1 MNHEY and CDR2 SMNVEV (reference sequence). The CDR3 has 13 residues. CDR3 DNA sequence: TGTGCCAGCAGTTTATCCGGACGGGATGAGCAGTTCTTC. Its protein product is CASSLSGRDEQFF.

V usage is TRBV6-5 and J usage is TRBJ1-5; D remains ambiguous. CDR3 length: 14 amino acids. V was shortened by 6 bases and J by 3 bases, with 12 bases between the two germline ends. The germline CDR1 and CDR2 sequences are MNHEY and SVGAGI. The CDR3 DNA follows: TGTGCCAGCAGGCCGGCGGGTAACAATCAGCCCCAGCATTTT. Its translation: CASRPAGNNQPQHF.

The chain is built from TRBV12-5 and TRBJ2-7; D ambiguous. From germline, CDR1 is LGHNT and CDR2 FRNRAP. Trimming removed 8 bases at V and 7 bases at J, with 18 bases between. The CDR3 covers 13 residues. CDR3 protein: CASFDLGSGEQYF. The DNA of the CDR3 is TGTGCTAGTTTTGATCTGGGATCTGGTGAGCAGTACTTC.

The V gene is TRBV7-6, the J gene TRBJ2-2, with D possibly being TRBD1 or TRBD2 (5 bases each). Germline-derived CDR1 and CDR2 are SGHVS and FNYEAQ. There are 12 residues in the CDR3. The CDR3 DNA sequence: TGTGCGAGTGGGGGGAACACCGGGGAGCTGTTTTTT. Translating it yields CASGGNTGELFF.

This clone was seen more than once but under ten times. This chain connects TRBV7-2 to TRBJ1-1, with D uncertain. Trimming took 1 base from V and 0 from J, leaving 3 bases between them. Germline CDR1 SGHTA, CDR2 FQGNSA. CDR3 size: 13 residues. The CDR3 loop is CASSLEMNTEAFF. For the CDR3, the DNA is TGTGCCAGCAGCTTAGAAATGAACACTGAAGCTTTCTTT.

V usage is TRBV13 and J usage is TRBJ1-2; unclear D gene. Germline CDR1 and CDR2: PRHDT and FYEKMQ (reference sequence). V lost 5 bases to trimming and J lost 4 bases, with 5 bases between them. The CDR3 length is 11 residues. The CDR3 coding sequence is TGTGCCAGCAGCACGGTCTATGGCTACACCTTC. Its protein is CASSTVYGYTF.

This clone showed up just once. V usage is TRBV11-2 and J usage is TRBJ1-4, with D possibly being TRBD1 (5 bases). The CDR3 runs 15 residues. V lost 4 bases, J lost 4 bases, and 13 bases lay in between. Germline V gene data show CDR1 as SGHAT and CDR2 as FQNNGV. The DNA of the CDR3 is TGTGCCAGCAGCTCCGGGGCGCAGTATAATGAAAAACTGTTTTTT. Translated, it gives CASSSGAQYNEKLFF.

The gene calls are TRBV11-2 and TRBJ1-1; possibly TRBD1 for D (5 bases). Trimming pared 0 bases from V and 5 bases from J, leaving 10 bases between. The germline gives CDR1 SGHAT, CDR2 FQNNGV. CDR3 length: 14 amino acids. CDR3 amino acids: CASSLDQGGTEAFF. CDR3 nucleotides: TGTGCCAGCAGCTTAGATCAGGGAGGAACTGAAGCTTTCTTT.

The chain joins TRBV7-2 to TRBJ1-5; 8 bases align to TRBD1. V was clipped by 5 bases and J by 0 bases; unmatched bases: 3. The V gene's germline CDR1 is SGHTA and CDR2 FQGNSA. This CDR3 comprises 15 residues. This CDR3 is CASSLTGVSNQPQHF. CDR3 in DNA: TGTGCCAGCAGCCTGACAGGGGTTAGCAATCAGCCCCAGCATTTT.

Written as DNA, the CDR3 is TGTGCCAGCAGCTTATCGGCCTCAACCATCTATGGCTACACCTTC. It yields the protein CASSLSASTIYGYTF. This chain uses TRBV7-9 with TRBJ1-2; D not certain. Germline CDR1 reads SEHNR; CDR2 reads FQNEAQ (reference sequence). There are 15 residues in the CDR3. Trimming took off 2 bases at V and 4 bases at J, with 14 bases between the two ends.

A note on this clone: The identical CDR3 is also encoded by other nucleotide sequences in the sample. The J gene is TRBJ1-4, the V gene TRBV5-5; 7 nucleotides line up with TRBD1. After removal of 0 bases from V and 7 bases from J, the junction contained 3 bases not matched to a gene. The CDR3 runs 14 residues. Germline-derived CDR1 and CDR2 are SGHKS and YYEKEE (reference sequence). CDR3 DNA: TGTGCCAGCAGCTTGGGAGGGGGCGGTGAAAAACTGTTTTTT. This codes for CASSLGGGGEKLFF.

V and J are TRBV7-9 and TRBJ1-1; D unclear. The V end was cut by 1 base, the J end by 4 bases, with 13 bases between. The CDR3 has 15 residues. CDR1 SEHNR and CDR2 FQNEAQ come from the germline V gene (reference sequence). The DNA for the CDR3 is TGTGCCAGCAGCTTAGAGGCAGCCTTAGGCACTGAAGCTTTCTTT. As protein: CASSLEAALGTEAFF.